These 2 T cell receptor beta chains originate from one sample sequenced in a study of blood T cell repertoires in COVID-19. Measured with immunoSEQ multiplex PCR; TCRdb has only the in-frame clones, and not every one. The repertoire holds hundreds of thousands of clones, less than 90% seen once, with about 4.5% in the top ten. Material for sequencing was PBMCs or T cells enriched from blood (not recorded which). The receptor source for this set is a woman aged 25 to 39 who had been exposed to COVID-19.

The CDR3 region is CASGLQRQGVDLSTGYTF. In nucleotides, the CDR3 is TGTGCTAGTGGTCTCCAACGGCAGGGGGTAGATCTCTCAACTGGCTACACCTTC. The chain recombines TRBV12-5 with TRBJ1-2, with 7 bases that match TRBD1. Trimming at V came to 5 bases and at J to 7 bases, leaving 22 bases not matched to a gene. CDR1 is LGHNT, CDR2 FRNRAP, per germline. The CDR3 runs 18 residues.

This clone was seen a handful of times. For the CDR3, the DNA is TGCGCCAGACTACAGGGATGGGGACAGCCCCAGCATTTT. This gives the protein CARLQGWGQPQHF. The rearrangement uses TRBV23-1 and TRBJ1-5, with D maybe TRBD1 (6 bases). TRBV23-1 is labeled an ORF, and its function is uncertain. Trimming left V 9 bases short and J 7 bases short, with 16 bases between. This CDR3 spans 13 amino acids.